The source of this T cell receptor beta chain is a study of T cell responses to AZD1222 COVID-19 vaccine (dated by TCRdb to 2020 to 2023). Regarding the complete study: Because spike-specific TCR depth and breadth did not differ between the two schedules, AZD1222 recipients who got a second dose at roughly 4 weeks were pooled with those who got a second dose at roughly 12 weeks. A total of 233 trial participants underwent TCR sequencing, of whom about 200 had received two doses of AZD1222 and 26 had received two doses of the MenACWY control vaccine. Trial participants were enrolled into age subgroups of 18-55, 56-69 and 70-plus years, which contained about 150, 27 and 61 TCR-sequenced participants, respectively. What the research found in general, with its limitations: Vaccine-associated CD4 TCRs spanned the whole spike protein, with dominant responses in regions 160-218 and 743-854. In the small 56-69-year group, the increase in depth fell short of significance, most likely because of low power. Reportedly, close to half of the unique spike-specific TCRs recognized epitopes lying outside the regions that are mutated in the B.1.351 and B.1.1.7 variants. After two AZD1222 doses, both the breadth and the depth of spike-specific TCRs were significantly higher than at day 0 and than in MenACWY recipients. Participants were mostly white British, with more females than males. The authors suggested clonal diversity may have been underestimated. No day 14 peak-response samples were available, so repertoires were characterized only after the peak T cell response. Conclusions about previously exposed vaccinees were limited because only six AZD1222 recipients were SARS-CoV-2 seropositive at baseline.

Taken with the paper, the label for time point translates to: baseline before first vaccination. The vaccinee samples were drawn from two UK trials, COV001 and COV002, one of which was a single-blind randomized controlled phase 2/3 trial testing AZD1222 (ChAdOx1 nCoV-19) in healthy adults. Trial participant PBMC samples were collected at day 0 and day 28 after the second dose for TCRbeta chain sequencing. The CDR3 regions of human TCRbeta chains were analyzed by immunosequencing. Per the original workflow: Repertoire TCRs were checked for matches against a reference library of SARS-CoV-2-specific TCRs that had been generated using the MIRA antigen-specificity platform. Breadth was defined as the fraction of unique TCRs that were SARS-CoV-2-associated. Depth was defined as the fraction of total T cells that were SARS-CoV-2-associated. Using the MIRA data, each spike-specific TCR was mapped to the spike region that the TCR reacts to and placed in a CD4 or CD8 class. Log10-transformed breadth and depth values were compared by one-way ANOVA with Sidak's multiple comparisons tests. TCRdb carries this immuneACCESS record with in-frame sequences only. Its versions omit some clonotypes, under half of them owing to an unresolved V gene in the studies checked, with the rest unexplained. The DNA gave D and trimming, while V, J and clone size come from that table. The sample yields some 110,000 clones; roughly nine tenths were counted once. Approximately 3.1% of the sample is in the top ten clones.

From the cysteine through the phenylalanine, the CDR3 covers 14 amino acids. Left in the record is the CDR3 DNA by itself, 42 bases read in frame from the first base. Sequences LNHDA (CDR1) and SQIVND (CDR2) are obtained from the germline V gene (reference sequence). V is clipped by 4 bases and J by 6 bases, and the sequence between their germline boundaries is 13 bases long. This clone has just a few counts. Its antigen has not been determined. Base quality data are lacking; no much larger clone is found one base away. Here the sequenced sample was peripheral blood, taken on day 0 of AZD1222 vaccination. The rearrangement joined TRBV19 to TRBJ1-5, with a tentative D gene TRBD1 over 6 matching bases. This clonotype originated in an adult in good health. The CDR3 here reads CASSTTTGGQPQHF. The sequenced DNA is TGTGCCAGTAGTACAACGACAGGCGGTCAGCCCCAGCATTTT.